This T cell receptor beta chain appears in the sequencing data of a study of vaccination and CD4 T cells after COVID-19. The study's findings and limits: Median SARS-CoV-2-reactive clonotypes rose from approximately 23 to 38, not significantly.

The Oncomine TCR Beta short-read assay sequenced DNA from cultured CD4+ T cells. TCRdb re-analysed the PCR reads in MiXCR, keeping a single row per CDR3 protein. Altogether more than 9,000 distinct CDR3 sequences are present, about 50% being singletons, with the ten largest covering around 15%. Treatment defined: roughly ten-day PBMC culture with coronavirus spike peptide pools or control peptides (ViraFEST assay). IL-2 (around 9.8 IU/ml) and peptide pools (approximately 9.7 ug/ml) were added to cultures of approximately 2.2 million PBMCs per well. In regard to this clonotype: Its antigen is still unknown.

In germline, CDR1 is LNHDA, CDR2 SQIVND (reference sequence). The CDR3 spans 12 residues. Trimming removed 4 bases from V and 4 bases from J, with 8 bases in between. This clonotype originated in a human donor who had recovered from COVID-19. The material sequenced was CD4+ T cells from blood, cultured in vitro. The rearrangement joins TRBV19 to TRBJ2-7; D is ambiguous. The CDR3: CASSNGRYEQYF. The CDR3 DNA is TGTGCCAGTAGTAATGGGCGGTACGAGCAGTACTTC.